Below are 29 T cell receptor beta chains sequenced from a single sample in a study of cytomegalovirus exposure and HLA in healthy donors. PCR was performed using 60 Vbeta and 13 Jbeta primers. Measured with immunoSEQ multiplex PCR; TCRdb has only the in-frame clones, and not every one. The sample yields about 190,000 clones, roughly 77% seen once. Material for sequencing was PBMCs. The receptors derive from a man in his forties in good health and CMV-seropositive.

This CDR3 is CASSDSSGGLNEQFF. DNA of the CDR3: TGTGCCAGCAGTGACTCTAGCGGGGGGCTCAATGAGCAGTTCTTC. This chain connects TRBV6-4 to TRBJ2-1; 10 bases fit TRBD2. Germline V gives CDR1 MRHNA, CDR2 SNTAGT. V trimming: 0 bases; J trimming: 6 bases; junction bases outside the gene matches: 2. This CDR3 has 15 residues.

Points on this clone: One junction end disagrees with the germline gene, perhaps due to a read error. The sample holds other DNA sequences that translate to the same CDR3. DNA for the CDR3: TGTGCCAGCACCATCCCGGGTTCCTATAATTCACCCCTCCACTTC. Its translation: CASTIPGSYNSPLHF. The chain combines TRBV6-5 with TRBJ1-6; D uncertain. The germline V gene has CDR1 MNHEY and CDR2 SVGAGI. The CDR3 is 15 amino acids.

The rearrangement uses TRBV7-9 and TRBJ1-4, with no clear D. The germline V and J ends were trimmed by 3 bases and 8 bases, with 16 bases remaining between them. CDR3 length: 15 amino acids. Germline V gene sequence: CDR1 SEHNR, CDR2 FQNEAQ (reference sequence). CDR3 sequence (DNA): TGTGCCAGCAGCTTTGGTGGGGAGCAGGAAGAAAAACTGTTTTTT. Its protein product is CASSFGGEQEEKLFF.

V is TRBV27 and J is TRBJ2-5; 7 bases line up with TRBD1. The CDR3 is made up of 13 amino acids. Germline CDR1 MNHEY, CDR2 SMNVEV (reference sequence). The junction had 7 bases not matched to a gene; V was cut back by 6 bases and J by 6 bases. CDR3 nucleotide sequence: TGTGCCAGCAGGGGCAGGGGGTGGCAGACCCAGTACTTC. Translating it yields CASRGRGWQTQYF.

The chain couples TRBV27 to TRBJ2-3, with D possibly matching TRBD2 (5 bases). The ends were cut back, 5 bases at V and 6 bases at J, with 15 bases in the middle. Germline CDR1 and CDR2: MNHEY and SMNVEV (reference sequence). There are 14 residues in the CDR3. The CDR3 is CASSPRPSGDTQYF. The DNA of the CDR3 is TGTGCCAGCAGTCCCCGACCGAGCGGTGATACGCAGTATTTT.

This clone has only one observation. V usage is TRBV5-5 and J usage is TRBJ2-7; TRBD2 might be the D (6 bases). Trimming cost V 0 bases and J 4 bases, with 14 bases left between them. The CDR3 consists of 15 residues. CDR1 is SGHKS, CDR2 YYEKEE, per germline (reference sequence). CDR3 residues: CASSLGGSGLYEQYF. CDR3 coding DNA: TGTGCCAGCAGCTTGGGGGGTAGCGGCTTATACGAGCAGTACTTC.

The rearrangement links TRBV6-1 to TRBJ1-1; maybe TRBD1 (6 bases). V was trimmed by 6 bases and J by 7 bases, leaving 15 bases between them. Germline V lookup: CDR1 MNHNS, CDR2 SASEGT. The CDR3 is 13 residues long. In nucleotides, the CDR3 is TGTGCCAGCAGCCGAGGACAGCTTTTTGAAGCTTTCTTT. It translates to CASSRGQLFEAFF.

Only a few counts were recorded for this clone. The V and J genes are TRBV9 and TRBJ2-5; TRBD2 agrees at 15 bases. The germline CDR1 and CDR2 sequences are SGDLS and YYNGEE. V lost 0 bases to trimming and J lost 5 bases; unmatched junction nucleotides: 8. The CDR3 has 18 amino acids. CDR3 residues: CASSVGHPGLAGGETQYF. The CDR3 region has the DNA TGTGCCAGCAGCGTAGGTCATCCGGGACTAGCGGGAGGTGAGACCCAGTACTTC.

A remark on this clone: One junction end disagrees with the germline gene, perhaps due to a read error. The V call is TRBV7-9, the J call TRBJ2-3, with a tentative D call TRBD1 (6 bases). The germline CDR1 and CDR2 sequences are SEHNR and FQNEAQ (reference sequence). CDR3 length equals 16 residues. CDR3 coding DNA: TGTTCCAGCAGCTTTTTGCTGGGGGCCACCACAGATACGCAGTATTTT. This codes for CSSSFLLGATTDTQYF.

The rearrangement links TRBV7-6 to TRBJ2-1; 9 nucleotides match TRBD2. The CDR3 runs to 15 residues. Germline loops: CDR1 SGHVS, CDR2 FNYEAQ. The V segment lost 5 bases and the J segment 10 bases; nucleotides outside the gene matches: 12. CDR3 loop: CASSPTGLAGPEQFF. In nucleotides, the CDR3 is TGTGCCAGCAGCCCGACGGGACTAGCAGGACCCGAGCAGTTCTTC.

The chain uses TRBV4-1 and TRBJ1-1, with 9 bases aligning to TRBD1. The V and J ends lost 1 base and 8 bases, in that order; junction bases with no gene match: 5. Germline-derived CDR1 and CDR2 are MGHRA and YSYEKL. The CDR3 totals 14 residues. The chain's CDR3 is CASSQVKGTGEAFF. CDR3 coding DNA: TGCGCCAGCAGCCAAGTGAAAGGGACAGGGGAAGCTTTCTTT.

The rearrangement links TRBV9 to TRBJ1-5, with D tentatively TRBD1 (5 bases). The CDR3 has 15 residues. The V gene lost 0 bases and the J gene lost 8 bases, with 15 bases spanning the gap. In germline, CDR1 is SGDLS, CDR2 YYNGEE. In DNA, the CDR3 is TGTGCCAGCAGCGTAGGGTTCAGGGCCTTTGAGCCCCAGCATTTT. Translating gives CASSVGFRAFEPQHF.

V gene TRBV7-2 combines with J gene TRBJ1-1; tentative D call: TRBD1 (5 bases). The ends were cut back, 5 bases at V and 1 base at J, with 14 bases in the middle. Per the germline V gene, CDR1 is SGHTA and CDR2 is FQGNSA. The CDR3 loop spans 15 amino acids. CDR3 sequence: CASSPRGSPNTEAFF. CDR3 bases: TGTGCCAGCAGCCCTAGGGGCAGCCCGAACACTGAAGCTTTCTTT. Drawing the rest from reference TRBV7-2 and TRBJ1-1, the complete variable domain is GAGVSQSPSNKVTEKGKDVELRCDPISGHTALYWYRQSLGQGLEFLIYFQGNSAPDKSGLPSDRFSAERTGGSVSTLTIQRTQQEDSAVYLCASSPRGSPNTEAFFGQGTRLTVV.

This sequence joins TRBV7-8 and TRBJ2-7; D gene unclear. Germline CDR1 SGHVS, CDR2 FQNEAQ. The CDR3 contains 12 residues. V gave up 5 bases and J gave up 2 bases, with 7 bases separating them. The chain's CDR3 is CASSRAPYEQYF. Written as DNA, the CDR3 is TGTGCCAGCAGCCGAGCCCCCTACGAGCAGTACTTC. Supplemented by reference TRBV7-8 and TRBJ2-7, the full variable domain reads GAGVSQSPRYKVAKRGQDVALRCDPISGHVSLFWYQQALGQGPEFLTYFQNEAQLDKSGLPSDRFFAERPEGSVSTLKIQRTQQEDSAVYLCASSRAPYEQYFGPGTRLTVT.

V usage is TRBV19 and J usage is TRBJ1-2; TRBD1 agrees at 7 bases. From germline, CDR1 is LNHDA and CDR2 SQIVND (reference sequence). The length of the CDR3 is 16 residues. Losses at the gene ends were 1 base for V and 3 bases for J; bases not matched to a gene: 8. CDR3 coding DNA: TGTGCCAGTAGTATAGGGGGGACAGTCCACCACTATGGCTACACCTTC. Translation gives CASSIGGTVHHYGYTF.

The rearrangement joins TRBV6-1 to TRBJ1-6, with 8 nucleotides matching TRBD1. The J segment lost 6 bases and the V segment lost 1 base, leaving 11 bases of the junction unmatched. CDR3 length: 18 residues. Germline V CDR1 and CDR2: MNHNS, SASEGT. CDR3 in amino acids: CASSEGTGLPLGNSPLHF. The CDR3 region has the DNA TGTGCCAGCAGTGAAGGGACAGGGCTCCCCTTGGGTAATTCACCCCTCCACTTT.

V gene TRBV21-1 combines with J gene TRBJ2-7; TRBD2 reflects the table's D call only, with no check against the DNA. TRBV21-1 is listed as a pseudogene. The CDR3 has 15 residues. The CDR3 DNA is TGTGCCAGCAGCCCTCGAGGACTAGCGGGACACGAGCAGTACTTC. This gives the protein CASSPRGLAGHEQYF.

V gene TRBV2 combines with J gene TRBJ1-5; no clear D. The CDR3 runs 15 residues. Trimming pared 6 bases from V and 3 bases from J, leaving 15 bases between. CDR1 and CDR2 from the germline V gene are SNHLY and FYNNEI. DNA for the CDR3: TGTGCCAGCAGACGGGAGAAAGTGGACAATCAGCCCCAGCATTTT. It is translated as CASRREKVDNQPQHF. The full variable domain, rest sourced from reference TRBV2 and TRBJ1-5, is EPEVTQTPSHQVTQMGQEVILRCVPISNHLYFYWYRQILGQKVEFLVSFYNNEISEKSEIFDDQFSVERPDGSNFTLKIRSTKLEDSAMYFCASRREKVDNQPQHFGDGTRLSIL.

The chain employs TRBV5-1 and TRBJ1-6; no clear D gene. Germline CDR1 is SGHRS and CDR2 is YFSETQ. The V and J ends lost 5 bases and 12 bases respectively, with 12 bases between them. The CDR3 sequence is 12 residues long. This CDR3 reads CASSSGNLPLHF. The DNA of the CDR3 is TGCGCCAGCAGTTCCGGGAACCTACCCCTCCACTTT.

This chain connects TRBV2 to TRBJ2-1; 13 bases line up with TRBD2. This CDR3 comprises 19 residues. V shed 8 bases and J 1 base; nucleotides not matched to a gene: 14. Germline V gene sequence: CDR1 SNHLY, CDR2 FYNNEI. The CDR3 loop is CASYTGLAGPGGSYNEQFF. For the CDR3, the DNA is TGTGCCAGCTATACGGGACTAGCGGGACCCGGGGGGTCCTACAATGAGCAGTTCTTC.

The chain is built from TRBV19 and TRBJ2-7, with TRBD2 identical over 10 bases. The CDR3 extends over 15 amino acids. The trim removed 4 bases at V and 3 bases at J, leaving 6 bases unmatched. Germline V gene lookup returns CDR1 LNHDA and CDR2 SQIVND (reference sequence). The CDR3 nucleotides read TGTGCCAGTAGTACCGGACTAGCGGAAGTCTACGAGCAGTACTTC. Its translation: CASSTGLAEVYEQYF.

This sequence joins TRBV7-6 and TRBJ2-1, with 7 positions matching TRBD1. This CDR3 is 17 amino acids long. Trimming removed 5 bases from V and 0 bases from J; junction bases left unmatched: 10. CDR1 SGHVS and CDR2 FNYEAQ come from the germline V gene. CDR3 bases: TGTGCCAGCAGCCCGACCTGGGCAGGGGGCTCCTACAATGAGCAGTTCTTC. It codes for CASSPTWAGGSYNEQFF.

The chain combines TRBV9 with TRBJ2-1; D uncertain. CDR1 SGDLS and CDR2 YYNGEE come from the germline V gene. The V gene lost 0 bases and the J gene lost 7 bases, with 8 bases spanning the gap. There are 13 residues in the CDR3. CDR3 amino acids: CASSVGIGNEQFF. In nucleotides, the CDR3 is TGTGCCAGCAGCGTAGGGATCGGGAATGAGCAGTTCTTC.

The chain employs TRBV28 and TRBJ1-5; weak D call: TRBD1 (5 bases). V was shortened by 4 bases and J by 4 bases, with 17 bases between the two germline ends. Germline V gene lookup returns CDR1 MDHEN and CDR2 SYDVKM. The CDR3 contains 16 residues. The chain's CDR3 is CASSSAVAGINQPQHF. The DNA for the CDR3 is TGTGCCAGCAGTTCAGCCGTGGCAGGGATTAATCAGCCCCAGCATTTT.

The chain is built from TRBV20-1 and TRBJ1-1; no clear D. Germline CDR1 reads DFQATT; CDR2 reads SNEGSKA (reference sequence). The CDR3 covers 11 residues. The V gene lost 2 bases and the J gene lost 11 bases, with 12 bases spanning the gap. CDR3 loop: CSARFGRVAFF. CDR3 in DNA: TGCAGTGCTAGATTCGGGCGGGTGGCTTTCTTT.

CDR3 in amino acids: CASSLYRGYEQYF. CDR3 nucleotide sequence: TGTGCCAGCAGCTTGTACAGGGGGTACGAGCAGTACTTC. The V call is TRBV7-2, the J call TRBJ2-7, with 8 bases aligning to TRBD1. V shed 3 bases and J 4 bases; nucleotides not matched to a gene: 2. The CDR3 runs to 13 residues. Germline values: CDR1 SGHTA, CDR2 FQGNSA. Supplemented by reference TRBV7-2 and TRBJ2-7, the full variable domain reads GAGVSQSPSNKVTEKGKDVELRCDPISGHTALYWYRQSLGQGLEFLIYFQGNSAPDKSGLPSDRFSAERTGGSVSTLTIQRTQQEDSAVYLCASSLYRGYEQYFGPGTRLTVT.

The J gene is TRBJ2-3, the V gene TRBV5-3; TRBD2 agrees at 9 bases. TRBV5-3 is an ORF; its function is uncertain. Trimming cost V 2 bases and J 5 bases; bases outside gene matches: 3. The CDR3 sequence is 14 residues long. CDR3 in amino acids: CARSLGGGGDTQYF. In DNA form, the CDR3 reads TGTGCCAGAAGCTTAGGCGGGGGGGGAGATACGCAGTATTTT.

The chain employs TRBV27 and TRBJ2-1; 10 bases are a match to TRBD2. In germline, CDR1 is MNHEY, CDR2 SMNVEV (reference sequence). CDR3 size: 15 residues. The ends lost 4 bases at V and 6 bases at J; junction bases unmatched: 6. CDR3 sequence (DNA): TGTGCCAGCAGTTCTACTAGCGGGAAGGGCAATGAGCAGTTCTTC. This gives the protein CASSSTSGKGNEQFF.

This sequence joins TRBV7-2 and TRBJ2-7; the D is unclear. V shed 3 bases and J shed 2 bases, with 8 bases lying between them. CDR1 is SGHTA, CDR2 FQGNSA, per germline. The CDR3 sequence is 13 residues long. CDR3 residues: CASSFSGAYEQYF. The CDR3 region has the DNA TGTGCCAGCAGCTTCTCTGGAGCCTACGAGCAGTACTTC.